These 24 T cell receptor beta chains were sequenced from one sample in a study of beta chain features in type 1 diabetes. Findings of the study overall: Among all four CD4+ subsets, Type 1 diabetes patients had TCRB CDR3s that were moderately but significantly shorter.

These receptors lack a known antigen. Expressed TCRB transcripts were sequenced, since all the RNA that had been isolated was reverse transcribed. Here immunoSEQ multiplex PCR was the method, and the copy in TCRdb shows in-frame clones only, minus some. The data hold more than 150,000 clones, with 7% to 9.5% observed a single time. The specimen sequenced was central memory CD4+ T cells from blood. These receptors were taken from a woman aged 30 to 39 with type 1 diabetes.

The V gene is TRBV6-1, the J gene TRBJ1-1, with 8 bases matching TRBD1. J gave up 4 bases and V 10 bases, and 14 bases lay outside the gene matches. There are 15 residues in the CDR3. Germline V CDR1 and CDR2: MNHNS, SASEGT. The CDR3 sequence is CANRGQGALGTEAFF. CDR3 DNA sequence: TGTGCCAACAGGGGTCAGGGGGCGCTGGGCACTGAAGCTTTCTTT.

Only a few counts were recorded for this clone. This same CDR3 is encoded by further DNA sequences in the sample. The chain carries TRBV28 and TRBJ1-2, with D unclear. V was trimmed by 5 bases and J by 5 bases, leaving 6 bases between them. Germline V gives CDR1 MDHEN, CDR2 SYDVKM. The CDR3 runs to 11 residues. CDR3 DNA sequence: TGTGCCAGCAGTCCCGGGTATGGCTACACCTTC. Translated, it gives CASSPGYGYTF.

This chain joins TRBV7-6 and TRBJ1-1; D perhaps matches TRBD1 (6 bases). V was pared by 5 bases and J by 3 bases, with 10 bases between. This CDR3 comprises 13 residues. Germline V gives CDR1 SGHVS, CDR2 FNYEAQ. The CDR3 sequence is CASSLHRDTEAFF. CDR3 DNA sequence: TGTGCCAGCAGCCTCCACAGGGACACTGAAGCTTTCTTT.

This clone was seen more than once but under ten times. The V call is TRBV6-6, the J call TRBJ2-3, with D tentatively TRBD1 (5 bases). V was pared by 5 bases and J by 8 bases, with 8 bases between. This CDR3 has 11 amino acids. Germline assignment: CDR1 MNHNY and CDR2 SVGAGI (reference sequence). The CDR3 DNA reads TGTGCCAGCAGTCAGCAGGGTACGCAGTATTTT. Translated: CASSQQGTQYF.

This clone was seen a handful of times. The gene calls are TRBV5-4 and TRBJ1-1; no reliable D call. Trimming removed 6 bases from V and 1 base from J, with 13 bases in between. The CDR3 length is 14 residues. Looked up from germline, CDR1 is SGHNT and CDR2 is YYREEE (reference sequence). In DNA form, the CDR3 reads TGTGCCAGCACCTACCGCGCGGGGAACACTGAAGCTTTCTTT. The encoded protein is CASTYRAGNTEAFF.

The chain has TRBV5-1 and TRBJ2-7; unclear D gene. Trimming cost V 1 base and J 7 bases, with 9 bases left between them. Germline assignment: CDR1 SGHRS and CDR2 YFSETQ. This CDR3 has 12 residues. CDR3 amino acids: CASSLTAVEQYF. DNA for the CDR3: TGCGCCAGCAGCTTGACTGCCGTGGAGCAGTACTTC.

The chain combines TRBV29-1 with TRBJ1-5; the match to TRBD1 covers 10 bases. Looked up from germline, CDR1 is SQVTM and CDR2 is ANQGSEA. The CDR3 extends over 14 amino acids. Trimming cost V 7 bases and J 7 bases; bases outside gene matches: 10. Written as DNA, the CDR3 is TGCAGCGCCGGGACAGGGGCTGCGGGGCAGCCCCAGCATTTT. As protein: CSAGTGAAGQPQHF.

The sample holds many counts of this clone. The genes are TRBV30 and TRBJ2-4; 8 bases are shared with TRBD2. Losses at the gene ends were 3 bases for V and 3 bases for J; bases not matched to a gene: 16. Germline V gene data show CDR1 as GTSNPN and CDR2 as SVGIG (reference sequence). The CDR3 consists of 18 residues. The CDR3 DNA is TGTGCCTGGAGCGCGGCCAGGCCGGGGGGGCGGGACAAAAACATTCAGTACTTC. Amino acid sequence: CAWSAARPGGRDKNIQYF.

The V and J genes are TRBV29-1 and TRBJ1-4, with TRBD1 matching 9 bases. V shed 6 bases, J shed 0 bases, and the junction held 8 bases outside the gene matches. The CDR3 runs to 16 residues. Germline loops: CDR1 SQVTM, CDR2 ANQGSEA. As DNA, the CDR3 is TGCAGCGTGTTTTGGACAGGGGATGCAACTAATGAAAAACTGTTTTTT. It translates to CSVFWTGDATNEKLFF.

This chain connects TRBV2 to TRBJ2-3; no definite D call. Germline CDR1 SNHLY, CDR2 FYNNEI. The germline V and J ends were trimmed by 3 bases and 8 bases, with 12 bases remaining between them. The CDR3 has 13 residues. The CDR3 nucleotides are TGTGCCAGCAGTGACGTCCCGCGAGGTACGCAGTATTTT. Its protein is CASSDVPRGTQYF.

This clone was recorded a few times. The chain has TRBV5-1 and TRBJ2-5; 7 bases match TRBD1. This CDR3 is built from 14 residues. CDR1 and CDR2 (germline): SGHRS, YFSETQ. V shed 4 bases, J shed 0 bases, and the junction held 3 bases outside the gene matches. The DNA of the CDR3 is TGCGCCAGCAGCCTGGGACAGTACCAAGAGACCCAGTACTTC. This encodes CASSLGQYQETQYF. Variable domain in full (rest from reference TRBV5-1 and TRBJ2-5): KAGVTQTPRYLIKTRGQQVTLSCSPISGHRSVSWYQQTPGQGLQFLFEYFSETQRNKGNFPGRFSGRQFSNSRSEMNVSTLELGDSALYLCASSLGQYQETQYFGPGTRLLVL.

This clone has only a few counts. The chain combines TRBV7-2 with TRBJ2-2, with TRBD2 matching 10 bases. The CDR3 runs to 16 residues. The V gene end was trimmed by 5 bases and the J gene end by 0 bases; junction bases not matched to a gene: 3. The germline V gene has CDR1 SGHTA and CDR2 FQGNSA. In DNA, the CDR3 is TGTGCCAGCAGCCCCGGACTAGCGGCGAACACCGGGGAGCTGTTTTTT. This sequence encodes CASSPGLAANTGELFF.

This chain links TRBV10-2 with TRBJ1-2; D remains ambiguous. The CDR3 has 12 amino acids. The V end lost 3 bases, the J end lost 1 base, and 3 bases lay between the germline ends. The germline V gene has CDR1 WSHSY and CDR2 SAAADI. This CDR3 reads CASSDFNYGYTF. The CDR3 coding sequence is TGCGCCAGCAGTGACTTTAACTATGGCTACACCTTC.

The chain couples TRBV2 to TRBJ1-2; TRBD1 is a possible D gene (5 bases). V dropped 4 bases and J dropped 8 bases, with 14 bases sitting between them. CDR1 SNHLY and CDR2 FYNNEI come from the germline V gene. The CDR3 length is 13 residues. CDR3 protein: CASSAGLGRGYTF. CDR3 DNA: TGTGCCAGCAGTGCAGGGCTGGGTAGAGGCTACACCTTC.

This clone was found a few times. The V gene is TRBV11-3, the J gene TRBJ2-1; 14 positions agree with TRBD2. Per germline, CDR1 SGHNT and CDR2 YENEEA. The CDR3 loop spans 17 amino acids. Unmatched junction bases numbered 5, after V lost 5 bases and J lost 2 bases. The CDR3: CASSAPGLAGAYNEQFF. The CDR3 nucleotides are TGTGCCAGCAGCGCACCGGGACTAGCGGGAGCCTACAATGAGCAGTTCTTC.

V usage is TRBV5-1 and J usage is TRBJ2-1, with 9 bases fitting TRBD2. CDR1 and CDR2 from the germline V gene are SGHRS and YFSETQ. This CDR3 is 15 amino acids long. The V gene end was trimmed by 0 bases and the J gene end by 8 bases; junction bases not matched to a gene: 6. Written as DNA, the CDR3 is TGCGCCAGCAGCTTGGACGGCGGGAGGGTCGATGAGCAGTTCTTC. Encoded protein: CASSLDGGRVDEQFF.

This clone turned up a few times. The rearrangement uses TRBV27 and TRBJ2-1; TRBD1 matches at 9 bases. Looked up from germline, CDR1 is MNHEY and CDR2 is SMNVEV (reference sequence). V dropped 5 bases and J dropped 5; count of bases not matched to a gene: 7. The CDR3 length is 15 residues. DNA of the CDR3: TGTGCCAGCAGTCTCCCCGGGACAGGGAACAATGAGCAGTTCTTC. This encodes CASSLPGTGNNEQFF.

CDR3 sequence reads: CASDNRGGNTIYF. The CDR3 nucleotides are TGTGCCAGCGATAACAGGGGTGGAAACACCATATATTTT. V usage is TRBV19 and J usage is TRBJ1-3, with TRBD1 matching 7 bases. This CDR3 spans 13 amino acids. CDR1 is LNHDA, CDR2 SQIVND, per germline (reference sequence). V was pared by 9 bases and J by 3 bases, with 5 bases of the junction left unmatched.

There are a few counts of this clone. V gene TRBV5-1 combines with J gene TRBJ1-2; tentatively, D is TRBD1 (6 bases). The germline gives CDR1 SGHRS, CDR2 YFSETQ. V lost 3 bases to trimming and J lost 7 bases, with 16 bases between them. CDR3 length equals 14 residues. DNA of the CDR3: TGCGCCAGCAGCTCAGGACAGATAGAGGCTGGCTACACCTTC. Translation: CASSSGQIEAGYTF. The full variable domain, with the rest looked up from reference TRBV5-1 and TRBJ1-2, is KAGVTQTPRYLIKTRGQQVTLSCSPISGHRSVSWYQQTPGQGLQFLFEYFSETQRNKGNFPGRFSGRQFSNSRSEMNVSTLELGDSALYLCASSSGQIEAGYTFGSGTRLTVV.

V is TRBV30 and J is TRBJ1-5; a possible D gene is TRBD1 (5 bases). V shed 3 bases and J shed 4 bases, with 16 bases lying between them. The CDR3 has 15 amino acids. Germline V gives CDR1 GTSNPN, CDR2 SVGIG (reference sequence). CDR3 residues: CAWSPPQGFNQPQHF. The CDR3 region has the DNA TGTGCCTGGAGCCCCCCCCAGGGATTTAATCAGCCCCAGCATTTT. Using reference TRBV30 and TRBJ1-5 for the parts outside the CDR3, the full variable domain is SQTIHQWPATLVQPVGSPLSLECTVEGTSNPNLYWYRQAAGRGLQLLFYSVGIGQISSEVPQNLSASRPQDRQFILSSKKLLLSDSGFYLCAWSPPQGFNQPQHFGDGTRLSIL.

The chain links TRBV7-2 to TRBJ2-1, with 10 positions matching TRBD2. The germline gives CDR1 SGHTA, CDR2 FQGNSA. This CDR3 is built from 16 residues. The V segment lost 3 bases and the J segment 2 bases; nucleotides outside the gene matches: 4. The CDR3 loop reads CASSFLAGATYNEQFF. CDR3 nucleotides: TGTGCCAGCAGCTTTCTAGCGGGAGCTACCTACAATGAGCAGTTCTTC.

This clone was detected many times. The V call is TRBV2, the J call TRBJ1-4, with TRBD1 matching over 8 bases. The CDR3 length is 14 residues. CDR1 SNHLY and CDR2 FYNNEI come from the germline V gene. Germline trimming cut 5 bases from V and 5 bases from J; bases unmatched to any gene: 4. CDR3 region: CASSRQGRNEKLFF. The CDR3 DNA sequence: TGTGCCAGCAGTCGACAGGGGCGAAATGAAAAACTGTTTTTT.

This clone has just a few counts. This chain connects TRBV7-2 to TRBJ2-7; 8 bases are shared with TRBD2. V gave up 1 base and J gave up 3 bases; unmatched junction bases: 5. In germline, CDR1 is SGHTA, CDR2 FQGNSA. This CDR3 comprises 15 residues. The CDR3 reads CASSLVSSGIYEQYF. The DNA of the CDR3 is TGTGCCAGCAGCTTAGTGAGTAGCGGGATCTACGAGCAGTACTTC.

The genes are TRBV11-2 and TRBJ2-1; D possibly corresponds to TRBD1 (5 bases). Germline V gene data show CDR1 as SGHAT and CDR2 as FQNNGV. The CDR3 length is 13 residues. Trimming removed 5 bases at V and 8 bases at J, with 13 bases between. The DNA for the CDR3 is TGTGCCAGCAGCGGGCAGGGCGTGGATGAGCAGTTCTTC. Encoded protein: CASSGQGVDEQFF.